The 26 T cell receptor beta chains below come from one sample, sequenced in a study of blood T cell repertoires in COVID-19. Measured with immunoSEQ multiplex PCR; TCRdb has only the in-frame clones, and not every one. The sample holds 200,000 to 250,000 clones; 84% are singletons and the top ten take roughly 7%. Material: peripheral blood. The receptor source for this set is a woman older than 75 with COVID-19, enrolled during active disease.

This rearrangement joins TRBV2 to TRBJ1-5, with 7 bases aligning to TRBD1. Germline V lookup: CDR1 SNHLY, CDR2 FYNNEI. With V trimmed by 6 bases and J by 3 bases, 5 bases remained unmatched. The CDR3 contains 14 residues. The CDR3 spells CASSLQGYNQPQHF. The CDR3 DNA sequence: TGTGCCAGCAGCCTACAGGGGTACAATCAGCCCCAGCATTTT. The full variable domain, with the rest looked up from reference TRBV2 and TRBJ1-5, is EPEVTQTPSHQVTQMGQEVILRCVPISNHLYFYWYRQILGQKVEFLVSFYNNEISEKSEIFDDQFSVERPDGSNFTLKIRSTKLEDSAMYFCASSLQGYNQPQHFGDGTRLSIL.

The chain recombines TRBV2 with TRBJ1-1; maybe TRBD1 (6 bases). CDR3 length: 12 residues. The germline CDR1 and CDR2 sequences are SNHLY and FYNNEI. The V and J ends lost 6 bases and 4 bases respectively, with 9 bases between them. CDR3 sequence (DNA): TGTGCCAGCAGGACAGGAGGCACTGAAGCTTTCTTT. The encoded protein is CASRTGGTEAFF.

The J gene is TRBJ2-1, the V gene TRBV10-1; D may be TRBD1 (5 bases). Germline V lookup: CDR1 WNHNN, CDR2 SYGVQD (reference sequence). The CDR3 spans 14 residues. Trimming pared 2 bases from V and 6 bases from J, leaving 11 bases between. CDR3 DNA: TGCGCCAGCAGTGAGGGGGCCGTCATCAATGAGCAGTTCTTC. Encoded protein: CASSEGAVINEQFF.

The chain carries TRBV5-1 and TRBJ2-1, with D tentatively TRBD1 (6 bases). The CDR3 contains 15 residues. Between the trimmed V and J ends, which lost 1 base and 0 bases, there was a span of 8 bases. Germline values: CDR1 SGHRS, CDR2 YFSETQ. The CDR3 loop is CASSLTGHSYNEQFF. The CDR3, as DNA: TGCGCCAGCAGCTTGACAGGGCACTCCTACAATGAGCAGTTCTTC.

The chain employs TRBV7-2 and TRBJ2-3; D is unclear. From germline, CDR1 is SGHTA and CDR2 FQGNSA. The CDR3 loop spans 13 amino acids. Trimming removed 5 bases from V and 0 bases from J, with 6 bases in between. CDR3 sequence (DNA): TGTGCCAGCAGCCCCCCGAGCACAGATACGCAGTATTTT. It encodes CASSPPSTDTQYF. The whole variable domain, remainder taken from reference TRBV7-2 and TRBJ2-3, is GAGVSQSPSNKVTEKGKDVELRCDPISGHTALYWYRQSLGQGLEFLIYFQGNSAPDKSGLPSDRFSAERTGGSVSTLTIQRTQQEDSAVYLCASSPPSTDTQYFGPGTRLTVL.

In its sample, this clone was seen many times. The rearrangement uses TRBV9 and TRBJ1-6, with D perhaps TRBD1 (6 bases). Germline-derived CDR1 and CDR2 are SGDLS and YYNGEE. The CDR3 runs to 15 residues. With 7 bases removed from V and 5 bases from J, the gap between germline ends came to 16 bases. The CDR3, as DNA: TGTGCCAGCCAAGCATTGGACAGCCATAATTCACCCCTCCACTTT. Translating gives CASQALDSHNSPLHF.

The table lists this clone with many counts. The chain couples TRBV5-4 to TRBJ2-3; TRBD2 aligns across 7 bases. V gave up 7 bases and J gave up 4 bases; unmatched junction bases: 15. Germline CDR1 SGHNT, CDR2 YYREEE (reference sequence). CDR3 size: 16 residues. The CDR3 DNA is TGTGCCAGCTCAGGTCGCGGCGGGAGTAGGTCAGATACGCAGTATTTT. This translates into CASSGRGGSRSDTQYF.

This clone was picked up one time. CDR3: CATSRGGTDTGELFF. The CDR3 bases are TGTGCCACCAGCAGGGGCGGGACGGACACCGGGGAGCTGTTTTTT. V is TRBV15 and J is TRBJ2-2; the D gene is possibly TRBD2 (6 bases). The V gene lost 3 bases and the J gene lost 3 bases, with 11 bases spanning the gap. Germline CDR1 is LNHNV and CDR2 is YYDKDF (reference sequence). The CDR3 runs 15 residues.

The chain links TRBV19 to TRBJ2-5; a weak D match, TRBD1 (6 bases). CDR1 is LNHDA and CDR2 is SQIVND in the germline V gene (reference sequence). Trimming shortened V by 4 bases and J by 10 bases, and 16 bases separated the two germline ends. The CDR3 sequence is 13 residues long. In DNA, the CDR3 is TGTGCCAGTAGTACCAGACAGGATTGGGTCCAGTACTTC. Encoded protein: CASSTRQDWVQYF.

The chain carries TRBV5-1 and TRBJ2-7; TRBD2 agrees at 9 bases. V lost 1 base to trimming and J lost 4 bases; unmatched junction nucleotides: 3. The length of the CDR3 is 14 residues. Germline V gene lookup returns CDR1 SGHRS and CDR2 YFSETQ. CDR3 DNA: TGCGCCAGCAGCTTGACTAGCGGGTATTACGAGCAGTACTTC. Its translation: CASSLTSGYYEQYF.

The gene calls are TRBV5-1 and TRBJ2-1; D unresolved. Trimming took off 4 bases at V and 1 base at J, with 12 bases between the two ends. Germline V CDR1 and CDR2: SGHRS, YFSETQ. This CDR3 comprises 15 residues. CDR3 protein: CASSGNLMSYNEQFF. The CDR3, as DNA: TGCGCCAGCAGCGGCAATTTGATGTCCTACAATGAGCAGTTCTTC.

V and J are TRBV7-9 and TRBJ2-1; TRBD1 matches 7 bases. This CDR3 contains 15 residues. CDR1 is SEHNR, CDR2 FQNEAQ, per germline (reference sequence). V lost 5 bases to trimming and J lost 3 bases; unmatched junction nucleotides: 7. The CDR3 nucleotides are TGTGCCAGCAGCCCTCCACAGGGGAGCTACAATGAGCAGTTCTTC. Translation: CASSPPQGSYNEQFF. The full variable domain, in which reference TRBV7-9 and TRBJ2-1 provide the parts outside the CDR3, is DTGVSQNPRHKITKRGQNVTFRCDPISEHNRLYWYRQTLGQGPEFLTYFQNEAQLEKSRLLSDRFSAERPKGSFSTLEIQRTEQGDSAMYLCASSPPQGSYNEQFFGPGTRLTVL.

The rearrangement uses TRBV5-1 and TRBJ2-3, with D perhaps TRBD1 (5 bases). Trimming took off 4 bases at V and 3 bases at J, with 15 bases between the two ends. This CDR3 contains 15 residues. CDR1 and CDR2 (germline): SGHRS, YFSETQ. DNA for the CDR3: TGCGCCAGCAGCGACCTCAGGGCCAAGACAGATACGCAGTATTTT. This gives the protein CASSDLRAKTDTQYF.

The gene calls are TRBV9 and TRBJ2-1; TRBD1 might be the D (5 bases). The CDR3 loop spans 14 amino acids. The germline CDR1 and CDR2 sequences are SGDLS and YYNGEE. Deletions cut 0 bases from V and 9 bases from J, with 13 bases between. This CDR3 is CASSVGKGYAEQFF. The CDR3 bases are TGTGCCAGCAGCGTAGGTAAGGGGTACGCTGAGCAGTTCTTC.

The chain uses TRBV10-3 and TRBJ2-3; 12 nucleotides line up with TRBD2. The germline CDR1 and CDR2 sequences are ENHRY and SYGVKD. CDR3 length: 15 amino acids. The ends lost 6 bases at V and 1 base at J; junction bases unmatched: 2. The CDR3 loop is CAISRTSGGTDTQYF. The DNA for the CDR3 is TGTGCCATCAGCAGGACTAGCGGGGGCACAGATACGCAGTATTTT.

V gene TRBV18 combines with J gene TRBJ2-7; TRBD2 matches at 12 bases. The CDR3 runs 19 residues. The V and J ends lost 1 base and 0 bases, in that order; junction bases with no gene match: 10. Germline lookup yields CDR1 KGHSH and CDR2 LQKENI. CDR3 DNA: TGTGCCAGCTCACCACGACTAGCGGGGGCCTCATTAAGCTCCTACGAGCAGTACTTC. Its translation is CASSPRLAGASLSSYEQYF.

The gene calls are TRBV5-1 and TRBJ2-1, with D uncertain. There are 14 residues in the CDR3. With 0 bases removed from V and 4 bases from J, the gap between germline ends came to 8 bases. Germline V lookup: CDR1 SGHRS, CDR2 YFSETQ. The CDR3 sequence is CASSLGQAYNEQFF. The CDR3, as DNA: TGCGCCAGCAGCTTGGGTCAGGCATACAATGAGCAGTTCTTC.

DNA of the CDR3: TGTGCCAGCAGCACGGACGGGAACTCTGGAAACACCATATATTTT. Translation gives CASSTDGNSGNTIYF. J is TRBJ1-3 and V is TRBV6-5; no clear D gene. The CDR3 sequence is 15 residues long. V was cut by 6 bases and J by 0 bases, with 12 bases left in between. Germline assignment: CDR1 MNHEY and CDR2 SVGAGI.

The chain links TRBV18 to TRBJ2-7, with D possibly being TRBD2 (7 bases). CDR3 length: 15 amino acids. V lost 3 bases and J 3 bases, leaving 15 bases between the germline ends. CDR1 and CDR2 from the germline V gene are KGHSH and LQKENI. DNA of the CDR3: TGTGCCAGCTCACCTCGGGGAGGGGGGTTCTACGAGCAGTACTTC. Its protein is CASSPRGGGFYEQYF. Using reference TRBV18 and TRBJ2-7 for the parts outside the CDR3, the full variable domain is NAGVMQNPRHLVRRRGQEARLRCSPMKGHSHVYWYRQLPEEGLKFMVYLQKENIIDESGMPKERFSAEFPKEGPSILRIQQVVRGDSAAYFCASSPRGGGFYEQYFGPGTRLTVT.

The genes are TRBV7-8 and TRBJ2-1; a weak D match, TRBD2 (5 bases). CDR3 size: 13 residues. V shed 5 bases and J shed 8 bases, with 13 bases lying between them. Germline assignment: CDR1 SGHVS and CDR2 FQNEAQ. The DNA of the CDR3 is TGTGCCAGCAGCCTCCCGGGGTTGCATGAGCAGTTCTTC. It translates to CASSLPGLHEQFF. Complete variable domain (other parts from reference TRBV7-8 and TRBJ2-1): GAGVSQSPRYKVAKRGQDVALRCDPISGHVSLFWYQQALGQGPEFLTYFQNEAQLDKSGLPSDRFFAERPEGSVSTLKIQRTQQEDSAVYLCASSLPGLHEQFFGPGTRLTVL.

V gene TRBV14 combines with J gene TRBJ2-1; D remains unclear. The germline V gene has CDR1 SGHDN and CDR2 FVKESK. The CDR3 runs to 15 residues. The V end lost 1 base, the J end lost 6 bases, and 13 bases lay between the germline ends. The CDR3 nucleotides read TGTGCCAGCAGCCAAGCCCTCTGGCTTGCCAATGAGCAGTTCTTC. Protein product: CASSQALWLANEQFF.

J is TRBJ1-4 and V is TRBV5-1; the D gene is possibly TRBD1 (5 bases). Germline loops: CDR1 SGHRS, CDR2 YFSETQ. V dropped 5 bases and J dropped 0 bases, with 17 bases sitting between them. The CDR3 consists of 17 residues. CDR3 in amino acids: CASRSFGGAATNEKLFF. CDR3 coding DNA: TGCGCCAGCAGATCTTTCGGGGGAGCCGCAACTAATGAAAAACTGTTTTTT. Looking up the rest from reference TRBV5-1 and TRBJ1-4 gives the full variable domain: KAGVTQTPRYLIKTRGQQVTLSCSPISGHRSVSWYQQTPGQGLQFLFEYFSETQRNKGNFPGRFSGRQFSNSRSEMNVSTLELGDSALYLCASRSFGGAATNEKLFFGSGTQLSVL.

DNA of the CDR3: TGTGCCAGCAGCCCAACGGGTGCGGGAGGTCCCGCGCAGTATTTT. Encoded protein: CASSPTGAGGPAQYF. This chain connects TRBV7-3 to TRBJ2-3; 8 bases agree with TRBD2. Germline-derived CDR1 and CDR2 are SGHTA and FQGTGA. This CDR3 contains 15 residues. The junction had 14 bases not matched to a gene; V was cut back by 5 bases and J by 10 bases.

The count of this clone is one. This sequence joins TRBV28 and TRBJ1-1, with 9 positions matching TRBD1. Unmatched junction bases numbered 12, after V lost 5 bases and J lost 5 bases. Germline lookup yields CDR1 MDHEN and CDR2 SYDVKM. This CDR3 spans 16 amino acids. The CDR3 DNA reads as TGTGCCAGCAGTAGCGCGGGGGGACAGGGAGGGACTGAAGCTTTCTTT. It specifies CASSSAGGQGGTEAFF.

The rearrangement uses TRBV7-2 and TRBJ2-2, with no clear D. This CDR3 comprises 16 residues. Germline CDR1 is SGHTA and CDR2 is FQGNSA. The V end was cut by 5 bases, the J end by 4 bases, with 17 bases between. CDR3 residues: CASSRGAGVVTGELFF. CDR3 sequence (DNA): TGTGCCAGCAGCCGCGGAGCCGGAGTAGTCACCGGGGAGCTGTTTTTT.

This chain links TRBV5-1 with TRBJ1-1; D is possibly TRBD1 (6 bases). V was cut by 0 bases and J by 1 base, with 7 bases left in between. Per germline, CDR1 SGHRS and CDR2 YFSETQ. This CDR3 contains 14 residues. The CDR3 nucleotides are TGCGCCAGCAGCTTGGGGGACACGAACACTGAAGCTTTCTTT. This gives the protein CASSLGDTNTEAFF.